This TCR beta chain came from a study of CD8 T cells in Susac syndrome. Random hexamers were used to reverse transcribe the RNA input (about 0.45 to 1 ug). The amplification used immunoSEQ multiplex PCR on TCR beta CDR3; it spanned 54 Vbeta and 13 Jbeta. TCRdb ran MiXCR on the immunoSEQ multiplex PCR reads and lists one entry per CDR3 protein. The sample includes under 200,000 distinct CDR3 sequences, around 94% of them seen just once. The CDR3 contains 14 residues. Trimming shortened V by 5 bases and J by 0 bases, and 11 bases separated the two germline ends. Germline loops: CDR1 SGHNT, CDR2 YYREEE (reference sequence).

Sequenced material: CD4+ T cells from PBMCs. The receptor comes from a human donor with Susac syndrome. The chain recombines TRBV5-4 with TRBJ2-5, with a possible D match to TRBD1 (5 bases). CDR3 amino acids: CASSLKGYQETQYF. DNA for the CDR3: TGTGCCAGCAGTCTGAAGGGGTACCAAGAGACCCAGTACTTC.